The next 26 T cell receptor beta chains were all read from a single sample in a study of T-cell memory formation after mild COVID-19. TCRdb re-called the 5' RACE reads with MiXCR, one entry per CDR3 protein. This repertoire shows just under 150,000 distinct CDR3 sequences, roughly a fifth found once; its top ten account for 2% to 2.5%. Sequencing used PBMCs or a T cell subset sorted from them (not recorded which). These receptors came from an adult woman who had mild COVID-19 (a few samples of this study predate the infection). Cell type and time point are not known.

Remarks on this clonotype: Compared with germline, one end of the junction differs, possibly owing to a read error. V is TRBV7-7 and J is TRBJ2-5; 8 bases fit TRBD2. CDR3 size: 15 residues. Germline V gene data show CDR1 as SSHAT and CDR2 as FNYEAQ (reference sequence). For the CDR3, the DNA is TGTGCTAGCAGCTTGGGAGCGGGAGTGAGAGAGACCCAGTACTTC. It codes for CASSLGAGVRETQYF.

A few counts support this clonotype. The chain has TRBV12-3 or TRBV12-4 and TRBJ2-7; no definite D call. V was pared by 0 bases and J by 6 bases, with 9 bases between. CDR3 length: 13 amino acids. CDR3 sequence reads: CASSLALGFEQYF. In nucleotides, the CDR3 is TGTGCCAGCAGTTTAGCGCTTGGGTTCGAGCAGTACTTC.

This chain connects TRBV7-9 to TRBJ1-5, with D unresolved. The CDR3 extends over 14 amino acids. Germline CDR1 is SEHNR and CDR2 is FQNEAQ (reference sequence). V was cut by 1 base and J by 7 bases, with 11 bases left in between. The CDR3 region has the DNA TGTGCCAGCAGCTTAGGAGGGCTCGGGCAGCCCCAGCATTTT. Its protein is CASSLGGLGQPQHF.

This clonotype was observed a few times. The gene calls are TRBV7-9 and TRBJ2-1, with TRBD1 matching 7 bases. This CDR3 is 15 amino acids long. Germline CDR1 and CDR2: SEHNR and FQNEAQ (reference sequence). V shed 5 bases and J 8 bases; nucleotides not matched to a gene: 12. The DNA for the CDR3 is TGTGCCAGCAGCCCTCGACAGGGTTCCGTTGATGAGCAGTTCTTC. This sequence encodes CASSPRQGSVDEQFF.

A few counts support this clonotype. This sequence joins TRBV7-9 and TRBJ2-7; 7 nucleotides line up with TRBD1. Losses at the gene ends were 5 bases for V and 2 bases for J; bases not matched to a gene: 6. The CDR3 is made up of 14 amino acids. Germline assignment: CDR1 SEHNR and CDR2 FQNEAQ (reference sequence). The CDR3 protein is CASSRTGATYEQYF. As DNA, the CDR3 is TGTGCCAGCAGCCGAACAGGGGCCACCTACGAGCAGTACTTC. Full variable domain (rest looked up from reference TRBV7-9 and TRBJ2-7): DTGVSQNPRHKITKRGQNVTFRCDPISEHNRLYWYRQTLGQGPEFLTYFQNEAQLEKSRLLSDRFSAERPKGSFSTLEIQRTEQGDSAMYLCASSRTGATYEQYFGPGTRLTVT.

As DNA, the CDR3 is TGCAGTGCTAGACTAGCGGGGGGGAACAATGAGCAGTTCTTC. Residues: CSARLAGGNNEQFF. The chain has TRBV20-1 and TRBJ2-1; the match to TRBD2 covers 12 bases. Germline loops: CDR1 DFQATT, CDR2 SNEGSKA (reference sequence). V shed 2 bases and J 5 bases; nucleotides not matched to a gene: 1. The CDR3 contains 14 residues.

This clonotype was detected a few times. This chain joins TRBV7-2 and TRBJ2-1, with TRBD2 matching 13 bases. CDR1 SGHTA and CDR2 FQGNSA come from the germline V gene. The CDR3 runs 15 residues. V trimming: 1 base; J trimming: 7 bases; junction bases outside the gene matches: 1. The CDR3 DNA sequence: TGTGCCAGCAGCTTAGGGACTAGCGGGAGTAATGAGCAGTTCTTC. Protein product: CASSLGTSGSNEQFF.

The chain couples TRBV3-1 to TRBJ2-1; D remains ambiguous. Trimming pared 1 base from V and 7 bases from J, leaving 8 bases between. The CDR3 is 13 residues long. The germline CDR1 and CDR2 sequences are LGHDT and YNNKEL (reference sequence). The CDR3 DNA reads as TGTGCCAGCAGCCAAGGTGCCTTTAATGAGCAGTTCTTC. Its translation: CASSQGAFNEQFF.

This clonotype was recorded a few times. The V and J genes are TRBV5-1 and TRBJ1-2; D may be TRBD1 (6 bases). There are 13 residues in the CDR3. CDR1 SGHRS and CDR2 YFSETQ come from the germline V gene. Trimming removed 0 bases from V and 7 bases from J, with 10 bases in between. This CDR3 is CASSLEQGSGYTF. CDR3 sequence (DNA): TGCGCCAGCAGCTTGGAACAGGGAAGTGGCTACACCTTC.

This clonotype was recorded a few times. The genes are TRBV7-3 and TRBJ2-3; 8 bases match TRBD1. The CDR3 runs to 13 residues. In germline, CDR1 is SGHTA, CDR2 FQGTGA. The V gene end was trimmed by 5 bases and the J gene end by 7 bases; junction bases not matched to a gene: 5. This CDR3 reads CASSPGGSNTQYF. The CDR3 DNA is TGTGCCAGCAGCCCAGGGGGCTCGAATACGCAGTATTTT.

The chain links TRBV7-2 to TRBJ2-5, with D perhaps matching TRBD2 (5 bases). CDR3 length: 14 amino acids. V shed 4 bases and J shed 4 bases, with 13 bases lying between them. Germline CDR1 reads SGHTA; CDR2 reads FQGNSA. The CDR3 is CASSSRTVGETQYF. CDR3 DNA sequence: TGTGCCAGCAGCTCTCGGACTGTTGGAGAGACCCAGTACTTC.

There are a few counts of this clonotype. The chain recombines TRBV6-5 with TRBJ1-2; D not certain. This CDR3 spans 12 amino acids. The germline V gene encodes CDR1 MNHEY and CDR2 SVGAGI. Between the trimmed V and J ends, which lost 4 bases and 8 bases, there was a span of 11 bases. In DNA form, the CDR3 reads TGTGCCAGCAGTTCCCCGACCCGGGGCTACACCTTC. Its translation is CASSSPTRGYTF.

The chain uses TRBV3-1 and TRBJ1-6, with no clear D. Germline V gene lookup returns CDR1 LGHDT and CDR2 YNNKEL (reference sequence). The CDR3 is 14 residues long. The V gene lost 1 base and the J gene lost 6 bases, with 7 bases spanning the gap. The CDR3 DNA reads as TGTGCCAGCAGCCAAGCGGGGAGTAATTCACCCCTCCACTTT. As protein: CASSQAGSNSPLHF.

This clonotype was detected only a few times. The V and J genes are TRBV11-2 and TRBJ2-5; the match to TRBD2 covers 10 bases. V lost 5 bases and J lost 2; bases outside the gene matches: 5. This CDR3 has 15 amino acids. CDR1 SGHAT and CDR2 FQNNGV come from the germline V gene. The CDR3 DNA reads TGTGCCAGCAGCGTGGGGACTAGCGCACAAGAGACCCAGTACTTC. Protein sequence: CASSVGTSAQETQYF.

Only a few counts were recorded for this clonotype. The V gene is TRBV20-1, the J gene TRBJ1-1; TRBD1 aligns across 8 bases. The CDR3 totals 13 residues. The V segment lost 6 bases and the J segment 5 bases; nucleotides outside the gene matches: 8. CDR1 is DFQATT, CDR2 SNEGSKA, per germline (reference sequence). For the CDR3, the DNA is TGCAGTGCAGGAGGACAGGGAAAGACTGAAGCTTTCTTT. Amino acids: CSAGGQGKTEAFF.

This rearrangement joins TRBV15 to TRBJ2-7, with D tentatively TRBD1 (5 bases). Germline V lookup: CDR1 LNHNV, CDR2 YYDKDF (reference sequence). V was cut by 5 bases and J by 6 bases, with 17 bases left in between. This CDR3 contains 14 residues. This CDR3 is CATSPRTFSGEQYF. The DNA for the CDR3 is TGTGCCACCAGCCCCCGGACATTCTCTGGCGAGCAGTACTTC.

This clonotype came up many times. This chain connects TRBV4-2 to TRBJ2-7; D gene uncertain. V was shortened by 0 bases and J by 8 bases, with 11 bases between the two germline ends. This CDR3 region has 13 residues. From germline, CDR1 is LGHNA and CDR2 YNFKEQ. CDR3 nucleotide sequence: TGTGCCAGCAGCCAAGAGCAGGTAGCCCAGCAGTACTTC. It specifies CASSQEQVAQQYF.

V usage is TRBV29-1 and J usage is TRBJ2-3; D may correspond to TRBD1 or TRBD2 (5 bases each). The CDR3 is made up of 13 amino acids. Trimming stripped 6 bases from V and 1 base from J, with 11 bases between. Germline V gives CDR1 SQVTM, CDR2 ANQGSEA. CDR3 residues: CSVRDPRTDTQYF. The CDR3 DNA follows: TGCAGCGTAAGGGACCCTCGCACAGATACGCAGTATTTT.

This clonotype was seen a handful of times. The V and J genes are TRBV7-8 and TRBJ1-1; D is ambiguous. This CDR3 comprises 10 residues. V was trimmed by 4 bases and J by 8 bases, leaving 5 bases between them. Germline lookup yields CDR1 SGHVS and CDR2 FQNEAQ. CDR3 region: CASSSGEAFF. The CDR3, as DNA: TGTGCCAGCAGCTCGGGAGAAGCTTTCTTT.

The chain recombines TRBV5-1 with TRBJ2-1; D is undetermined. From germline, CDR1 is SGHRS and CDR2 YFSETQ. Trimming took 6 bases from V and 0 from J, leaving 10 bases between them. The CDR3 contains 14 residues. The CDR3 bases are TGCGCCAGCACATCACAGCGCTCCTACAATGAGCAGTTCTTC. This encodes CASTSQRSYNEQFF.

This clonotype was counted between two and nine times. This chain uses TRBV20-1 with TRBJ2-7; 11 bases align to TRBD2. The CDR3 sequence is 14 residues long. The germline gives CDR1 DFQATT, CDR2 SNEGSKA (reference sequence). Trimming at V came to 0 bases and at J to 7 bases, leaving 5 bases not matched to a gene. CDR3 DNA sequence: TGCAGTGCTAGAGATGAGACTAGCGGGACTGAGCAGTACTTC. Its translation: CSARDETSGTEQYF.

There are a few counts of this clonotype. This rearrangement joins TRBV11-1 to TRBJ2-3; D might be TRBD1 or TRBD2, each matching 5 bases. This CDR3 is built from 15 residues. Trimming stripped 5 bases from V and 0 bases from J, with 12 bases between. Per the germline V gene, CDR1 is SGHAT and CDR2 is FQDESV (reference sequence). The chain's CDR3 is CASSGDGTSTDTQYF. DNA of the CDR3: TGTGCCAGCAGCGGGGACGGAACTAGCACAGATACGCAGTATTTT.

The J gene is TRBJ2-5, the V gene TRBV12-3 or TRBV12-4; perhaps TRBD1 as D (6 bases). V lost 8 bases and J lost 2, with 12 bases in between. The CDR3 contains 13 residues. The CDR3 DNA sequence: TGTGCCAGCGTCCAGGGGAATCAAGAGACCCAGTACTTC. Residues: CASVQGNQETQYF.

The chain uses TRBV5-8 and TRBJ2-7, with TRBD2 as a possible D gene (6 bases). The CDR3 spans 15 residues. The V end lost 4 bases, the J end lost 2 bases, and 16 bases lay between the germline ends. Germline assignment: CDR1 SGHTS and CDR2 YDEGEE. The DNA of the CDR3 is TGTGCCAGCAGCCTGGGGGAGGTCCCGCCCTACGAGCAGTACTTC. Protein product: CASSLGEVPPYEQYF.

The chain employs TRBV6-5 and TRBJ1-1; no firm D call. The germline CDR1 and CDR2 sequences are MNHEY and SVGAGI. The CDR3 is made up of 14 amino acids. Trimming shortened V by 0 bases and J by 3 bases, and 8 bases separated the two germline ends. CDR3 residues: CASSYSLRDTEAFF. DNA of the CDR3: TGTGCCAGCAGTTACTCATTACGGGACACTGAAGCTTTCTTT.

This clonotype was observed a few times. At one end the junction does not follow the germline gene, possibly because of a read error. This chain links TRBV7-8 with TRBJ2-3, with D unclear. There are 12 residues in the CDR3. CDR1 is SGHVS and CDR2 is FQNEAQ in the germline V gene. CDR3 sequence: CASTLLTDTQYF. The CDR3 bases are TGTGCCAGCACCTTACTGACAGATACGCAGTATTTT.